This TCR beta chain is drawn from a study of T cells in Graves' hyperthyroidism and ophthalmopathy. Absence of ophthalmopathy progression within 18 months defined stable Graves' hyperthyroidism. Patients aged 18 to 65 had newly diagnosed hyperthyroidism that had lasted under 2 months. Uncontrolled infection, other autoimmune disease, pregnancy or lactation disqualified patients from enrolment. Extraction of PBMCs used roughly 10 ml of fresh peripheral blood. TCR beta CDR3 regions were amplified from RNA transcripts. Primed by the HTBI set, a first-round RT-PCR was run on the TCR CDR3. TCRdb re-analysed the multiplex PCR reads in MiXCR, keeping a single row per CDR3 protein. Of some 440,000 distinct CDR3 sequences in the sample, around a sixth were seen once. Deletions cut 1 base from V and 4 bases from J, with 14 bases between. This CDR3 comprises 15 residues. The germline V gene has CDR1 SEHNR and CDR2 FQNEAQ (reference sequence).

The chain combines TRBV7-9 with TRBJ2-7; possible D gene TRBD2, 5 bases. The sequenced material came from blood. The receptor was derived from a woman aged 18 to 35 with Graves' hyperthyroidism. DNA of the CDR3: TGTGCCAGCAGCTTAGAGGTCTCGCGGACTTACGAGCAGTACTTC. This sequence encodes CASSLEVSRTYEQYF.